This TCR beta chain came from a study of CD8+ T cells in alopecia areata. The treatment denotes: oral pan-JAK inhibitor, 5-10 mg twice daily. Individuals with alopecia areata gave both lesional scalp punch biopsies and peripheral blood for collection. Overall study results and limits: In scalp samples, resident alphabeta T cells of normal skin are also sequenced. Persistence of many expanded lesional clones was seen in scalp and blood during tofacitinib. Normal scalp had lower clonality than lesional scalp, with alopecia totalis/universalis lesions showing this most strongly.

Germline V lookup: CDR1 SQVTM, CDR2 ANQGSEA. The CDR3 runs 12 residues. Trimming removed 6 bases from V and 7 bases from J, with 15 bases in between. Following extraction, RNA underwent reverse transcription to cDNA, which served as the sequencing template. Method: immunoSEQ multiplex PCR; TCRdb's copy keeps in-frame clones and lacks some. Of about 270,000 clones detected, 60% appear once; the ten largest clones hold 0.75% to 0.95%. Worth noting for this clone: Its target is unknown.

Sequencing used CD4+ T cells sorted from blood, obtained at week 52, from a patient treated with tofacitinib. This receptor was obtained from a human donor with alopecia areata. The rearrangement joins TRBV29-1 to TRBJ1-2, with no clear D. The CDR3 DNA is TGCAGCGTGTTAACAGCCGATAGTGGCTACACCTTC. It is translated as CSVLTADSGYTF.